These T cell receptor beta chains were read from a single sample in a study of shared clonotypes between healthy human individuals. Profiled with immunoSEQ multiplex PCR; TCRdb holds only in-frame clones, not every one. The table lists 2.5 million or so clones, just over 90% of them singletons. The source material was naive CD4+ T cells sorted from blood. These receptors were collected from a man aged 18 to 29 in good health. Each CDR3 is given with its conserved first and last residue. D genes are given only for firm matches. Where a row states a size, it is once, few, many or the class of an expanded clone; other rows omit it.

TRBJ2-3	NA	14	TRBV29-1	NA	CSAAGGNVADTQYF	TGCAGCGCCGCTGGGGGTAATGTCGCAGATACGCAGTATTTT
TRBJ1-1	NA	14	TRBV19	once	CASSIPGGAEEAFF	TGTGCCAGTAGTATCCCCGGGGGTGCGGAGGAAGCTTTCTTT
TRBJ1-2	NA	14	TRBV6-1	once	CASSGTLLNYGYTF	TGTGCCAGCAGTGGGACCTTACTAAACTATGGCTACACCTTC
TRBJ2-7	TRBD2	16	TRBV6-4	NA	CASSDSIPRECYEQYF	TGTGCCAGCAGTGACTCGATTCCGCGGGAGTGCTACGAGCAGTACTTC
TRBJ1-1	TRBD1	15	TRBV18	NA	CASSPWTGMNTEAFF	TGTGCCAGCTCACCATGGACAGGAATGAACACTGAAGCTTTCTTT
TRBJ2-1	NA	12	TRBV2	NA	CASTIRGNEQFF	TGTGCCAGCACTATAAGGGGTAATGAGCAGTTCTTC
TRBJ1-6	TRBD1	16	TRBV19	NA	CASSIDRVLDNSPLHF	TGTGCCAGTAGTATCGACAGGGTATTGGATAATTCACCCCTCCACTTT
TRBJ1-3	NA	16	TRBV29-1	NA	CSVEEGRSSSGNTIYF	TGCAGCGTTGAAGAAGGCAGGTCGAGCTCTGGAAACACCATATATTTT
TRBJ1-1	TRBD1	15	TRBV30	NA	CAWSAHSGGKTEAFF	TGTGCCTGGAGTGCACATTCAGGGGGCAAGACTGAAGCTTTCTTT
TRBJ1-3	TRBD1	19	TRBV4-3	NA	CASSQGTGSGGQSGNTIYF	TGCGCCAGCAGCCAAGGGACAGGGTCAGGGGGCCAAAGTGGAAACACCATATATTTT
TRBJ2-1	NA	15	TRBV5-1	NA	CASSLASRMYNEQFF	TGCGCCAGCAGCTTGGCCAGTAGGATGTACAATGAGCAGTTCTTC
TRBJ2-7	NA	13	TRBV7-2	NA	CASSLASSYEQYF	TGTGCCAGCAGCTTAGCTTCTTCCTACGAGCAGTACTTC
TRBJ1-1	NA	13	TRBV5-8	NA	CASTLSGATEAFF	TGTGCCAGCACCCTCTCCGGCGCCACTGAAGCTTTCTTT
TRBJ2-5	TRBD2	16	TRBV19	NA	CASSIGQRGGQETQYF	TGTGCCAGTAGTATAGGCCAGCGGGGGGGCCAAGAGACCCAGTACTTC
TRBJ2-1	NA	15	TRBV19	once	CASSTQGGSYNEQFF	TGTGCCAGTAGTACGCAGGGCGGCTCCTACAATGAGCAGTTCTTC
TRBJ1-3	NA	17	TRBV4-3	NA	CASSQDWAADSGNTIYF	TGCGCCAGCAGCCAAGATTGGGCAGCAGACTCTGGAAACACCATATATTTT
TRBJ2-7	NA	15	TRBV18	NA	CASSGLAGASYEQYF	TGTGCCAGCTCAGGGTTGGCAGGGGCTTCCTACGAGCAGTACTTC
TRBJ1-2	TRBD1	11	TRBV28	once	CASSRTGGCTF	TGTGCCAGCAGCCGGACAGGGGGCTGCACCTTC
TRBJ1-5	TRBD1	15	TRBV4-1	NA	CASSLWTGLNQPQHF	TGCGCCAGCAGCCTTTGGACAGGGTTGAATCAGCCCCAGCATTTT
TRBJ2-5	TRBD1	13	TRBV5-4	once	CASTPDRKETQYF	TGTGCCAGCACCCCGGACAGGAAAGAGACCCAGTACTTC
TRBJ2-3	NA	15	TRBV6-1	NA	CASRVQSFSTDTQYF	TGTGCCAGCAGGGTACAGAGTTTTAGCACAGATACGCAGTATTTT
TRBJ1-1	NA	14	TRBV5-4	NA	CASSLGMERTEAFF	TGTGCCAGCAGCTTGGGGATGGAACGAACTGAAGCTTTCTTT
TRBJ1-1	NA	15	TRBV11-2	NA	CASSLSGRGNTEAFF	TGTGCCAGCAGCTTATCGGGACGTGGGAACACTGAAGCTTTCTTT
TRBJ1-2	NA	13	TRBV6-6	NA	CASSWQEGYGYTF	TGTGCCAGCAGTTGGCAGGAGGGCTATGGCTACACCTTC
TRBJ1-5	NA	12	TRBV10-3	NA	CAISEGPQPQHF	TGTGCCATCAGTGAAGGGCCTCAGCCCCAGCATTTT
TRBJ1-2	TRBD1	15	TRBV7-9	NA	CASSARQGKMAGYTF	TGTGCCAGCAGCGCCCGACAGGGGAAAATGGCTGGCTACACCTTC
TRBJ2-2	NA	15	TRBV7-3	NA	CASSSSGGNTGELFF	TGTGCCAGCAGCTCCTCCGGGGGGAACACCGGGGAGCTGTTTTTT
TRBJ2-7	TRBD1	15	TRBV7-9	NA	CASSLAGTGVYEQYF	TGTGCCAGCAGCTTAGCCGGGACAGGGGTCTACGAGCAGTACTTC
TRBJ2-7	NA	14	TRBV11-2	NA	CASSRTDSNYEQYF	TGTGCCAGCAGCCGCACCGACAGCAATTACGAGCAGTACTTC
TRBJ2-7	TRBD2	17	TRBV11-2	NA	CASSLVASGGPYYEQYF	TGTGCCAGCAGCTTAGTGGCTAGCGGGGGGCCCTACTACGAGCAGTACTTC
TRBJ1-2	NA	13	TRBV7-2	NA	CASSLALGDGYTF	TGTGCCAGCAGCTTAGCGCTCGGGGACGGCTACACCTTC